This is a list of T cell receptor beta chains from one sample in a study of T cells in localized non-small cell lung cancer. Measured with immunoSEQ multiplex PCR; TCRdb has only the in-frame clones, and not every one. This table has tens of thousands of clones, 80% to 85% appearing once. Sequencing used peripheral blood mononuclear cells, obtained before any cancer treatment. These receptors came from a man aged 40 to 70 with stage III lung adenocarcinoma. The CDR3 runs from the conserved cysteine through the conserved F or W. A D gene is named only where the DNA matches it firmly. Expanded clones get a size class; other rows say once, few or many, or leave the size out.

size: few
V: TRBV10-3
D: .
J: TRBJ2-1
DNA: TGTGCCATCAGTGAGGGTAACAATGAGCAGTTCTTC
CDR3: CAISEGNNEQFF

size: .
V: TRBV13
D: TRBD2
J: TRBJ2-7
DNA: TGTGCCAGCAGCTCCGCCGGGACTAGCGGGAACCACGAGCAGTACTTC
CDR3: CASSSAGTSGNHEQYF

size: .
V: TRBV5-1
D: .
J: TRBJ1-2
DNA: TGCGCCAGCAGCTCCAACTCTAACTATGGCTACACCTTC
CDR3: CASSSNSNYGYTF

size: .
V: TRBV9
D: .
J: TRBJ2-1
DNA: TGTGCCAGCAGCCCCCCTCAGGGGTCCTACAATGAGCAGTTCTTC
CDR3: CASSPPQGSYNEQFF

size: .
V: TRBV7-8
D: .
J: TRBJ1-5
DNA: TGTGCCAGCAGCTTAGCGAGGGTCGGGGGTCAGCCCCAGCATTTT
CDR3: CASSLARVGGQPQHF

size: .
V: TRBV27
D: .
J: TRBJ2-1
DNA: TGTGCCAGCAGTTTAGGCGGGGCCCCCTACAATGAGCAGTTCTTC
CDR3: CASSLGGAPYNEQFF

size: .
V: TRBV28
D: .
J: TRBJ1-2
DNA: TGTGCCAGCGAGGCGGGGTGGCGAGGCTACACCTTC
CDR3: CASEAGWRGYTF

size: .
V: TRBV5-1
D: TRBD2
J: TRBJ2-7
DNA: TGCGCCAGCAGCACCGGGACTAGCAGCTACGAGCAGTACTTC
CDR3: CASSTGTSSYEQYF

size: .
V: TRBV28
D: .
J: TRBJ1-1
DNA: TGTGCCAGCAGTCTTCCGGGGAAAGGCACTGAAGCTTTCTTT
CDR3: CASSLPGKGTEAFF

size: .
V: TRBV11-3
D: .
J: TRBJ2-7
DNA: TGTGCCAGCAGCTTAATACAGAGGACCTACGAGCAGTACTTC
CDR3: CASSLIQRTYEQYF

size: .
V: TRBV5-6
D: .
J: TRBJ2-3
DNA: TGTGCCAGCAGCTTAAACACAGATACGCAGTATTTT
CDR3: CASSLNTDTQYF

size: .
V: TRBV11-3
D: .
J: TRBJ2-1
DNA: TGTGCCAGCAGCTTAGACGACGCCTACAATGAGCAGTTCTTC
CDR3: CASSLDDAYNEQFF

size: .
V: TRBV1
D: .
J: TRBJ1-4
DNA: TGCACCAGCAGTGGGACTGGGGGCGGCCATGATGAAAAACTGTTTTTT
CDR3: CTSSGTGGGHDEKLFF

size: .
V: TRBV19
D: .
J: TRBJ2-1
DNA: TGTGCCAGTAGTTCCGCGGGAAGGGCATTTTACAATGAGCAGTTCTTC
CDR3: CASSSAGRAFYNEQFF

size: .
V: TRBV11-2
D: .
J: TRBJ2-5
DNA: TGTGCCAGCAGCTTGTCAGTGACCCAGTACTTC
CDR3: CASSLSVTQYF

size: .
V: TRBV15
D: .
J: TRBJ2-5
DNA: TGTGCCAGCGGGGACAGCCAAGAGGGAGAGACCCAGTACTTC
CDR3: CASGDSQEGETQYF

size: .
V: TRBV5-1
D: .
J: TRBJ2-3
DNA: TGCGCCAGCAGCTTGGCAATAGGGGGGGCAGATACGCAGTATTTT
CDR3: CASSLAIGGADTQYF

size: .
V: TRBV29-1
D: .
J: TRBJ2-3
DNA: TGCAGCGTTCCCAGGGGAGGAGCCCTGACAGATACGCAGTATTTT
CDR3: CSVPRGGALTDTQYF

size: few
V: TRBV4-2
D: .
J: TRBJ1-3
DNA: TGTGCCAGCAGCCAAGATTTTCTCGCCATATATTTT
CDR3: CASSQDFLAIYF

size: once
V: TRBV7-6
D: .
J: TRBJ2-2
DNA: TGTGCCAGCAGCTTAGGGTCAACCAACACCGGGGAGCTGTTTTTT
CDR3: CASSLGSTNTGELFF

size: .
V: TRBV29-1
D: .
J: TRBJ1-2
DNA: TGCAGCGCCCGCTTAGAATTCGGGGGCTATGGCTACACCTTC
CDR3: CSARLEFGGYGYTF

size: few
V: TRBV29-1
D: TRBD1
J: TRBJ2-7
DNA: TGCAGCGTTGGGGGGACAGGACCCTACGAGCAGTACTTC
CDR3: CSVGGTGPYEQYF

size: .
V: TRBV27
D: .
J: TRBJ2-7
DNA: TGTGCCAGCAGTTTTGGAGGGCCCTCCTACGAGCAGTACTTC
CDR3: CASSFGGPSYEQYF

size: .
V: TRBV5-4
D: .
J: TRBJ2-2
DNA: TGTGCCAGCAGCTTGGGGAGGGGGCTGAACACCGGGGAGCTGTTTTTT
CDR3: CASSLGRGLNTGELFF

size: .
V: TRBV5-1
D: .
J: TRBJ2-1
DNA: TGCGCCAGCAGCCCAGGGGGGAGCTCCTACAATGAGCAGTTCTTC
CDR3: CASSPGGSSYNEQFF

size: .
V: TRBV4-3
D: .
J: TRBJ2-6
DNA: TGCGCCAGCAGCTCTCAGGGCTTCCCTGGGGCCAACGTCCTGACTTTC
CDR3: CASSSQGFPGANVLTF

size: .
V: TRBV5-1
D: TRBD1
J: TRBJ2-7
DNA: TGCGCCAGCAGCTTCGACGGACAGGGACCCAACGAGCAGTACTTC
CDR3: CASSFDGQGPNEQYF

size: .
V: TRBV10-1
D: .
J: TRBJ1-5
DNA: TGCGCCAGCCCTGAAACGGGGGAGGGTCAGCCCCAGCATTTT
CDR3: CASPETGEGQPQHF

size: .
V: TRBV7-2
D: .
J: TRBJ2-4
DNA: TGTGCCAGCTCTACCTTTACCCCGGGCAGGAACATTCAGTACTTC
CDR3: CASSTFTPGRNIQYF

size: .
V: TRBV14
D: TRBD1
J: TRBJ2-2
DNA: TGTGCCAGCAGCCATAGAGGGACAGGAGACACCGGGGAGCTGTTTTTT
CDR3: CASSHRGTGDTGELFF

size: .
V: TRBV10-2
D: .
J: TRBJ1-1
DNA: TGCGCCAGCAGTGAGACAGCGAACACTGAAGCTTTCTTT
CDR3: CASSETANTEAFF

size: .
V: TRBV9
D: .
J: TRBJ1-1
DNA: TGTGCCAGCAGCGTAGAGGCCTCCTTTAACCGACCGAAACTTGGAGCTTTCTTT
CDR3: CASSVEASFNRPKLGAFF

size: .
V: TRBV6-1
D: TRBD1
J: TRBJ1-2
DNA: TGTGCCAGCAGTGCACCCCGAGGCGGGGACAGGGATTTTTATGGCTACACCTTC
CDR3: CASSAPRGGDRDFYGYTF

size: .
V: TRBV7-2
D: TRBD1
J: TRBJ1-3
DNA: TGTGCCAGCAGCTCGCAGGGGGATGGAAACACCATATATTTT
CDR3: CASSSQGDGNTIYF

size: .
V: TRBV18
D: TRBD1
J: TRBJ2-5
DNA: TGTGCCAGCTCACCACCGGGACAGGGGCCAGAGACCCAGTACTTC
CDR3: CASSPPGQGPETQYF

size: .
V: TRBV28
D: TRBD2
J: TRBJ2-1
DNA: TGTGCCAGCAGTGCTACCGGGACTAGCGCCTACAATGAGCAGTTCTTC
CDR3: CASSATGTSAYNEQFF

size: .
V: TRBV4-1
D: TRBD1
J: TRBJ2-1
DNA: TGCGCCAGCAGCCCCCAGCGGACAGGGGTCCATGAGCAGTTCTTC
CDR3: CASSPQRTGVHEQFF

size: .
V: TRBV19
D: .
J: TRBJ1-1
DNA: TGTGCCAGTATGAGGCAGACGGGGGGCACTGAAGCTTTCTTT
CDR3: CASMRQTGGTEAFF

size: .
V: TRBV19
D: .
J: TRBJ2-1
DNA: TGTGCCAGTAGTACCCAGGAGGGGATCCTTCATGAGCAGTTCTTC
CDR3: CASSTQEGILHEQFF

size: .
V: TRBV5-1
D: TRBD2
J: TRBJ2-7
DNA: TGCGCCAGCAGCTTGACACTAGCGGGGGGAGAGCAGTACTTC
CDR3: CASSLTLAGGEQYF

size: .
V: TRBV27
D: .
J: TRBJ2-1
DNA: TGTGCCAGCAGTCCCCCGGGGAATGAGCAGTTCTTC
CDR3: CASSPPGNEQFF